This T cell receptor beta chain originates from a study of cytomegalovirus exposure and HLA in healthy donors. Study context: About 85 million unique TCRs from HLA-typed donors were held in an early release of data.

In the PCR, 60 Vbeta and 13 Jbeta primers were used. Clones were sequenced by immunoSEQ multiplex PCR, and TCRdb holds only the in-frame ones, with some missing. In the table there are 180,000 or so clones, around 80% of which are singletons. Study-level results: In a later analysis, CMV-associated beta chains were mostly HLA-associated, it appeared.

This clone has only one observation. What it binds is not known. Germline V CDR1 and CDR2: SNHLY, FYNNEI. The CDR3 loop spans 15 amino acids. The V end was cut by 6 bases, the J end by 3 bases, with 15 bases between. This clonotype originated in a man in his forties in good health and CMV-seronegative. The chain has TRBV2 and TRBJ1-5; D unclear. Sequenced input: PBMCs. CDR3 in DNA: TGTGCCAGCAGACCGATCGGAGGGATCAATCAGCCCCAGCATTTT. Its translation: CASRPIGGINQPQHF.